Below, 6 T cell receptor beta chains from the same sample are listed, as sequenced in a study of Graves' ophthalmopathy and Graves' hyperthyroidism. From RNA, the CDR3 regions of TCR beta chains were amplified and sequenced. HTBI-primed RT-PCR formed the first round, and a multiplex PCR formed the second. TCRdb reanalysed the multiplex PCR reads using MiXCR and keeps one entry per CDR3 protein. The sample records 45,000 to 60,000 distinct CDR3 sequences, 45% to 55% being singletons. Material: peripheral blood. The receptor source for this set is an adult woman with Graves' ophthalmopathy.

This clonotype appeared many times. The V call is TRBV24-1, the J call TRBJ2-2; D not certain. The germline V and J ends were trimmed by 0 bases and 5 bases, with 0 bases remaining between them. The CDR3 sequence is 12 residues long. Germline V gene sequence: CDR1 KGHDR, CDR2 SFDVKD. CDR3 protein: CATSDLTGELFF. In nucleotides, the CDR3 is TGTGCCACCAGTGATTTGACCGGGGAGCTGTTTTTT.

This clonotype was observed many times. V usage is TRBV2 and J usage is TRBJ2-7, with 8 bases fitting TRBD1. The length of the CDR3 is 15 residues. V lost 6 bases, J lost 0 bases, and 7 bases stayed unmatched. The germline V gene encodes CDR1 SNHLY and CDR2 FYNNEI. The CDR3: CASRPGQGFSYEQYF. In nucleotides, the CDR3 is TGTGCCAGCAGACCCGGACAGGGCTTCTCCTACGAGCAGTACTTC.

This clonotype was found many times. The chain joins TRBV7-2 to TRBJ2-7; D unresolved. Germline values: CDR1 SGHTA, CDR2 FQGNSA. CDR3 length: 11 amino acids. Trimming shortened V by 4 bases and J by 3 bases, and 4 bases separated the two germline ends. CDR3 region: CASSSHYEQYF. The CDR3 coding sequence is TGTGCCAGCAGCTCTCACTACGAGCAGTACTTC. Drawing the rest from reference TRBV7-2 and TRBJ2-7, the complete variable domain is GAGVSQSPSNKVTEKGKDVELRCDPISGHTALYWYRQSLGQGLEFLIYFQGNSAPDKSGLPSDRFSAERTGGSVSTLTIQRTQQEDSAVYLCASSSHYEQYFGPGTRLTVT.

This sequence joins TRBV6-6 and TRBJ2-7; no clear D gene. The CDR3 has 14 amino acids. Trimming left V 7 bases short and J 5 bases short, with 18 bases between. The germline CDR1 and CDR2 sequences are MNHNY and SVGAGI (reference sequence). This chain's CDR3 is CASIKTPSGDEQYF. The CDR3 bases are TGTGCCAGCATAAAAACACCCTCTGGGGACGAGCAGTACTTC.

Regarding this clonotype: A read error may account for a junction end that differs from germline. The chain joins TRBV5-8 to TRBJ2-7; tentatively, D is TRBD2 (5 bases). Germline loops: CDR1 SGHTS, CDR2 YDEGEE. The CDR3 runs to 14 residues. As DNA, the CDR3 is TGTGCCAGCAGCTTGGGGGGAGAGTCCTACGAGCAGCACTTC. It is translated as CASSLGGESYEQHF. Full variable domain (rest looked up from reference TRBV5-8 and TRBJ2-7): EAGVTQSPTHLIKTRGQQATLRCSPISGHTSVYWYQQALGLGLQFLLWYDEGEERNRGNFPPRFSGRQFPNYSSELNVNALELEDSALYLCASSLGGESYEQHFGPGTRLTVT.

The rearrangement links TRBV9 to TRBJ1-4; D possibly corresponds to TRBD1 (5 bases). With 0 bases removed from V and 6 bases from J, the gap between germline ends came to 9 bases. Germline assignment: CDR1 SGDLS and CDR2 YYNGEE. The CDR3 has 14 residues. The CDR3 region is CASSVGPRDEKLFF. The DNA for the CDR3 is TGTGCCAGCAGCGTAGGCCCCAGGGATGAAAAACTGTTTTTT.